This entry is about one TCR beta chain. This sample was taken from a study of blood T cell repertoires in COVID-19. About the research overall: The samples span acute and convalescent COVID-19 from the United States, Italy and Spain. In each case, the material was cDNA or gDNA derived from T cells, B-cell-depleted T cells, or PBMCs.

In the original workflow: The authors estimated nucleated cell counts from reference gene primer amplification. TCRdb keeps only in-frame clones here, not all; method: immunoSEQ multiplex PCR. V, J and clone size were drawn from that table, and D and trimming were deduced from the DNA. Of some 260,000 clones in the sample, approximately 79% were seen once. Germline V gene lookup returns CDR1 LNHNV and CDR2 YYDKDF (reference sequence). The V and J ends lost 0 bases and 4 bases, in that order; junction bases with no gene match: 6. This CDR3 is built from 17 residues. The receptor was isolated from a woman aged 40 to 55 with active or convalescent COVID-19. The chain joins TRBV15 to TRBJ1-5; 10 bases are shared with TRBD1. The specimen was peripheral blood. CDR3 region: CATSRDRDRGFNQPQHF. The CDR3 region has the DNA TGTGCCACCAGCAGAGACCGGGACAGGGGCTTTAATCAGCCCCAGCATTTT.